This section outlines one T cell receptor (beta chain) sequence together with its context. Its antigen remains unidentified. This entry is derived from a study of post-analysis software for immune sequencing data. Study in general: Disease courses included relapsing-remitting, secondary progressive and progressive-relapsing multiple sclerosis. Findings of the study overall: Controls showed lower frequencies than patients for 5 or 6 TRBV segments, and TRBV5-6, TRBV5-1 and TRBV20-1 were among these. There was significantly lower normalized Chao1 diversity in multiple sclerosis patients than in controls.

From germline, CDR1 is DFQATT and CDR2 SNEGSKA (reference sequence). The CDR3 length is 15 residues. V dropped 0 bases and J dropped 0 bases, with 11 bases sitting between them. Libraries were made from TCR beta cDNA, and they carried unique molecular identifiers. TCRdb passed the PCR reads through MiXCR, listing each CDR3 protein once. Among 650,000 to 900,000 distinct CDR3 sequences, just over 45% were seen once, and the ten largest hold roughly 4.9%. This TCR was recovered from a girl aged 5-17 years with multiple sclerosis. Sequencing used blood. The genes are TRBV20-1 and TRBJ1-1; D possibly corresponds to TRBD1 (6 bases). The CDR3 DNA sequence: TGCAGTGCTAGAGAGGGGGCGGGCATGAACACTGAAGCTTTCTTT. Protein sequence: CSAREGAGMNTEAFF.